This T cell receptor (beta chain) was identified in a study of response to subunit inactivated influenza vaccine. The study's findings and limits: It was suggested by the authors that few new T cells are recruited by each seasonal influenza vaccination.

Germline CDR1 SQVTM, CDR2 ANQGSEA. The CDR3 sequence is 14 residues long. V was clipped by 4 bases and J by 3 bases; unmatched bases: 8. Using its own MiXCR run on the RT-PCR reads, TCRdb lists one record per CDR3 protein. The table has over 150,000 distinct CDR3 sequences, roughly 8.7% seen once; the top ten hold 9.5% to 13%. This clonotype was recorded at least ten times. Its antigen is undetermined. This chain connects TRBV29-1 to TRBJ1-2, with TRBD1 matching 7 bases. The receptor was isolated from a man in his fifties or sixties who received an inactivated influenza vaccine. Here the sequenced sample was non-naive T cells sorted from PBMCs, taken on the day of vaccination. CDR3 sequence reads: CSVVLTGFDYGYTF. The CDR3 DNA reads TGCAGCGTTGTGTTGACAGGGTTTGACTATGGCTACACCTTC. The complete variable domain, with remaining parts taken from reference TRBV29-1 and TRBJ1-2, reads SAVISQKPSRDICQRGTSLTIQCQVDSQVTMMFWYRQQPGQSLTLIATANQGSEATYESGFVIDKFPISRPNLTFSTLTVSNMSPEDSSIYLCSVVLTGFDYGYTFGSGTRLTVV.